This is a list of T cell receptor beta chains from one sample in a study of blood T cell repertoires in COVID-19. The protocol was immunoSEQ multiplex PCR, while the TCRdb copy is restricted to in-frame clones and leaves out a portion. In the table there are a few hundred thousand clones, 89% of which are singletons. Sequencing input: PBMCs or T cells enriched from blood (not recorded which). The source is a woman aged 25-40 years who had recovered from COVID-19. CDR3s include the opening cysteine and the closing phenylalanine or tryptophan. A D gene is named only where the DNA matches it firmly. Not all rows give a size; the values are once, few, many and, for expanded clones, a class.

j_gene,v_gene,d_gene,abundance,CDR3nt,CDR3aa
TRBJ2-2,TRBV30,TRBD1,NA,TGTGCCTGGAGTGAGGGGGCTGAACACGGGGAGCTGTTTTTT,CAWSEGAEHGELFF
TRBJ1-2,TRBV27,NA,NA,TGTGCCAGCAGTCCACATCAGGGCTTCGGTGGCTACACCTTC,CASSPHQGFGGYTF
TRBJ2-3,TRBV5-1,TRBD1,NA,TGCGCCAGCAGCTTAACCGGGACAGGGGGCATAGATACGCAGTATTTT,CASSLTGTGGIDTQYF
TRBJ1-2,TRBV11-2,NA,NA,TGTGCCAGCAGCTTCTTATTTAACTATGGCTACACCTTC,CASSFLFNYGYTF
TRBJ2-6,TRBV2,NA,NA,TGTGCCAGCTCTGAGCCCCAATACTCTGGGGCCAACGTCCTGACTTTC,CASSEPQYSGANVLTF
TRBJ2-1,TRBV7-2,TRBD2,NA,TGTGCCAGCAGCTTAGGGCTAGCGGGGGACCCCAACTACAATGAGCAGTTCTTC,CASSLGLAGDPNYNEQFF
TRBJ2-7,TRBV27,TRBD2,once,TGTGCCAGCAGTCGTAAGACTAGCGGGAGTTGGGAGTACTACGAGCAGTACTTC,CASSRKTSGSWEYYEQYF
TRBJ1-2,TRBV3-1/TRBV3-2,TRBD1,NA,TGTGCCAGCAGCCAACCAATTCCCTCGGGCAGGGGGCCGGGTGAATTCGGCTACACCTTC,CASSQPIPSGRGPGEFGYTF
TRBJ2-2,TRBV6-1,NA,once,TGTGCCAGCAGTGAATTCTCAGGGGCACCCGGGGAGCTGTTTTTT,CASSEFSGAPGELFF
TRBJ1-2,TRBV28,NA,NA,TGTGCCAGCACCAATTCAAACTATGGCTACACCTTC,CASTNSNYGYTF
TRBJ2-1,TRBV9,TRBD2,NA,TGTGCCAGCAGCGTAGTAGCTAGCGGCTACAATGAGCAGTTCTTC,CASSVVASGYNEQFF
TRBJ2-7,TRBV14,TRBD2,NA,TGTGCCAGCAGCCAGATTAGCGGGAGTCCCTACGAGCAGTACTTC,CASSQISGSPYEQYF
TRBJ2-1,TRBV6-5,TRBD2,NA,TGTGCCAGCAGTTATGGCGGGAGCTCCTACAATGAGCAGTTCTTC,CASSYGGSSYNEQFF
TRBJ2-1,TRBV27,NA,NA,TGTGCCAGCAGTTTACTCCCCGTGCGGGCGCAGTTCTTC,CASSLLPVRAQFF
TRBJ2-7,TRBV7-2,TRBD2,NA,TGTGCCAGCAGCTTCAAGACAGCGGGGGCATCCTACGAGCAGTACTTC,CASSFKTAGASYEQYF
TRBJ1-2,TRBV19,NA,NA,TGTGCCAGTAGTATTTTCGTCCAGGGGAGAGGCTACACCTTC,CASSIFVQGRGYTF
TRBJ1-2,TRBV6-5,NA,once,TGTGCCAGTACAGACGCTAACTATGGCTACACCTTC,CASTDANYGYTF
TRBJ1-4,TRBV7-6,TRBD1,NA,TGTGCCAGCAGCCGGGGACAGGGGGGCGAAAAACTGTTTTTT,CASSRGQGGEKLFF
TRBJ1-4,TRBV29-1,NA,NA,TGCAGCGTTGAAGTGTCGGACATGGTGGAAAAACTGTTTTTT,CSVEVSDMVEKLFF
TRBJ1-1,TRBV6-5,NA,NA,TGTGCCAGCAGTTACCTGAACAGGTACACTGAAGCTTTCTTT,CASSYLNRYTEAFF
TRBJ2-7,TRBV27,NA,once,TGTGCCAGCAAATTGGCTAGGCAGGGGACCCTCGAGCAGTACTTC,CASKLARQGTLEQYF
TRBJ2-3,TRBV7-9,NA,once,TGTGCCAGCAGCTTATGGGACACCCTCACAGATACGCAGTATTTT,CASSLWDTLTDTQYF
TRBJ1-6,TRBV6-5,NA,NA,TGTGCCAGCAGTTACTCGGGGGCCGATAATTCACCCCTCCACTTT,CASSYSGADNSPLHF
TRBJ2-3,TRBV7-2,NA,NA,TGTGCCAGCAGCTTTTACCGGGACTCCATCACAGATACGCAGTATTTT,CASSFYRDSITDTQYF
TRBJ2-7,TRBV27,TRBD2,NA,TGTGCCAGCAGTTTACGACCAACTAGCGAGGTACCATACGAGCAGTACTTC,CASSLRPTSEVPYEQYF
TRBJ1-6,TRBV5-1,TRBD1,NA,TGCGCCAGCAGCATGGACAGGGGGTTTTCACCCCTCCACTTT,CASSMDRGFSPLHF
TRBJ1-2,TRBV18,TRBD1,few,TGTGCCAGCTCACCACTAGAATCAGGGGGTAACTATGGCTACACCTTC,CASSPLESGGNYGYTF
TRBJ2-3,TRBV24-1,TRBD2,NA,TGTGCCACCAGTGATCCCGGGACTAGCGGGTTGTTGAGCGGCACAGATACGCAGTATTTT,CATSDPGTSGLLSGTDTQYF
TRBJ1-5,TRBV7-9,NA,NA,TGTGCCAGCAGCCTCGACAGTGATCAGCCCCAGCATTTT,CASSLDSDQPQHF
TRBJ2-7,TRBV27,NA,NA,TGTGCCAGCAGTCAAGGGGGCGAGCAGTACTTC,CASSQGGEQYF
TRBJ2-1,TRBV6-5,NA,NA,TGTGCCAGCAGTCTCCGGGACAAGGTACATGAGCAGTTCTTC,CASSLRDKVHEQFF
TRBJ2-5,TRBV7-3,NA,NA,TGTGCCAGCAGCTCTAGCTCAGGAGAGACCCAGTACTTC,CASSSSSGETQYF
TRBJ2-7,TRBV23-1,TRBD1,NA,TGCGCCAGCAGTCAATTTTCAGGGGGCTGGTCCTACGAGCAGTACTTC,CASSQFSGGWSYEQYF
TRBJ2-7,TRBV14,NA,NA,TGTGCCAGCAGCCTTACTAGTTACTACGAGCAGTACTTC,CASSLTSYYEQYF
TRBJ2-5,TRBV10-2,NA,NA,TGCGCCAGCAGTAGGGCGGGACTCCCACTCGCGGGCCAGGAGACCCAGTACTTC,CASSRAGLPLAGQETQYF